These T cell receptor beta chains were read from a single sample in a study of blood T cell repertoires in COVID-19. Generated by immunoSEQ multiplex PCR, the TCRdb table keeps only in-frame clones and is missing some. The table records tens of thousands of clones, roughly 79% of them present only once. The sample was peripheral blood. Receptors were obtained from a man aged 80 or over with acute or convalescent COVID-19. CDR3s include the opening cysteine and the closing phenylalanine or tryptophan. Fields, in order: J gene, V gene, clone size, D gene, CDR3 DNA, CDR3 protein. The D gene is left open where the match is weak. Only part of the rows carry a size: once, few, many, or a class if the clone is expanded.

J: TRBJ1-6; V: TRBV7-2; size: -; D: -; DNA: TGTGCCAGCAGCTTAATGGGGGCATCACCCCTCCACTTT; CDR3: CASSLMGASPLHF
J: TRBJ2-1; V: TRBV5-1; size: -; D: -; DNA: TGCGCCAGCAGCTCTGACGGGTCCTCCTACAATGAGCAGTTCTTC; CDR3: CASSSDGSSYNEQFF
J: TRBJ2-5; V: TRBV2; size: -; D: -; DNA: TGTGCCAGCAGTCGGGACATCGAAGAGACCCAGTACTTC; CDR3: CASSRDIEETQYF
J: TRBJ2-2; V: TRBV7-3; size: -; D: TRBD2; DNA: TGTGCCAGCAGCTTAGATAGCGGGAGTGGCAGGGAGCTGTTTTTT; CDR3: CASSLDSGSGRELFF
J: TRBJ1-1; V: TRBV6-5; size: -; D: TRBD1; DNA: TGTGCCAGCAGACCCCCGACAGGGGAAAACACTGAAGCTTTCTTT; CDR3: CASRPPTGENTEAFF
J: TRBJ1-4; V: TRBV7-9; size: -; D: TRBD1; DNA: TGTGCCAGCAGCCGCTCACAGGGGGCGCGGAATGAAAAACTGTTTTTT; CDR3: CASSRSQGARNEKLFF
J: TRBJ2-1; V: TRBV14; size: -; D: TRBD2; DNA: TGTGCCAGCAGCCGAATGGGGGAGGGTGACAATGAGCAGTTCTTC; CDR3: CASSRMGEGDNEQFF
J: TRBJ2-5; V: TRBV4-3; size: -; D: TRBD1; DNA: TGCGCCAGCAGCGACGTCCGATTGTGGGGACAGCCTAAGGAGACCCAGTACTTC; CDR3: CASSDVRLWGQPKETQYF
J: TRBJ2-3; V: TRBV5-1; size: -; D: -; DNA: TGCGCCAGCAGCTCGGGGGAGAGCACAGATACGCAGTATTTT; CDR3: CASSSGESTDTQYF
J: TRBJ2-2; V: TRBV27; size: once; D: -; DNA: TGTGCCAGCAGTTTAACACGGCTAGCTGGGAACACCGGGGAGCTGTTTTTT; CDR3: CASSLTRLAGNTGELFF